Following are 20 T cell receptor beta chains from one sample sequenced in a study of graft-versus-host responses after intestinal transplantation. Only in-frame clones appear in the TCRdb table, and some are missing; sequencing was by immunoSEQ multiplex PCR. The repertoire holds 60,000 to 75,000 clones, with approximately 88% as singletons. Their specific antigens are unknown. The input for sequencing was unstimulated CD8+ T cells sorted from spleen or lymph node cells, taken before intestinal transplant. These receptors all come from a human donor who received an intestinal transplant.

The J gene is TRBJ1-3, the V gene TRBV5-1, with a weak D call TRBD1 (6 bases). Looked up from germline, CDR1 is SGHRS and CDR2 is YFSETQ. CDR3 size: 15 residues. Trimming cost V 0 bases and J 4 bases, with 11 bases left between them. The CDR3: CASSLGYRAGNTIYF. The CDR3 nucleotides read TGCGCCAGCAGCTTGGGGTACAGGGCCGGAAACACCATATATTTT.

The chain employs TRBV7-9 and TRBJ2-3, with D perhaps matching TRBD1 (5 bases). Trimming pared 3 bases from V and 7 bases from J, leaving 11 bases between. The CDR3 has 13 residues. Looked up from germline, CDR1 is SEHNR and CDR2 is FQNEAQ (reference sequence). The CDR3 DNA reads TGTGCCAGCAGCTTGCCTCAGGGAAATACGCAGTATTTT. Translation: CASSLPQGNTQYF.

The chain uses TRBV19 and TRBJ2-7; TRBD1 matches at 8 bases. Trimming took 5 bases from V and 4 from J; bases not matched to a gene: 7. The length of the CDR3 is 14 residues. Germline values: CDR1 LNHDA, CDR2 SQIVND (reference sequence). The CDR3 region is CASSPGGTGYEQYF. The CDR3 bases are TGTGCCAGTAGTCCTGGCGGGACAGGTTACGAGCAGTACTTC.

As DNA, the CDR3 is TGTGCCACCAGCAACAACCTGGACGGGGGCTACAATGAGCAGTTCTTC. This codes for CATSNNLDGGYNEQFF. The rearrangement joins TRBV15 to TRBJ2-1; a possible D gene is TRBD2 (6 bases). V was trimmed by 4 bases and J by 3 bases, leaving 16 bases between them. From germline, CDR1 is LNHNV and CDR2 YYDKDF (reference sequence). This CDR3 region has 16 residues.

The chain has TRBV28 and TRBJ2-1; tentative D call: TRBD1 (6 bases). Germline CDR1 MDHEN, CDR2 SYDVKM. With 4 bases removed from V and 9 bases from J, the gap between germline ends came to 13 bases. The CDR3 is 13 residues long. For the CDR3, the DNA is TGTGCCAGCAGTTCTCGGGACAAATCTGAGCAGTTCTTC. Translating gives CASSSRDKSEQFF.

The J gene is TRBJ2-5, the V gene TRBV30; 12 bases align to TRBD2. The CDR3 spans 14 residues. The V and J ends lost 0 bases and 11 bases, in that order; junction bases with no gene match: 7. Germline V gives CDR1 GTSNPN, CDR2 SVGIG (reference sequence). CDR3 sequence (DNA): TGTGCCTGGAGTGTAGGGCTAGCGGGGGGGGGTCAGTACTTC. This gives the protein CAWSVGLAGGGQYF.

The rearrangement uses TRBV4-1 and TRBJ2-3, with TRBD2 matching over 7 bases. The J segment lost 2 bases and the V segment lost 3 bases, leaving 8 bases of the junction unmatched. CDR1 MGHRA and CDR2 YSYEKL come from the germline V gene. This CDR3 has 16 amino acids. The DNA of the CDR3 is TGCGCCAGCAGCCACTCGACTAGCAGAATCACAGATACGCAGTATTTT. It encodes CASSHSTSRITDTQYF.

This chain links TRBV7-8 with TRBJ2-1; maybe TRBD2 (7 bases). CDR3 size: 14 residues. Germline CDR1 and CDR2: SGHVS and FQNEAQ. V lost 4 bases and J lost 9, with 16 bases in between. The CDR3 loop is CASSSEGGPSEQFF. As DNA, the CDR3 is TGTGCCAGCAGCTCGGAGGGGGGGCCTAGTGAGCAGTTCTTC.

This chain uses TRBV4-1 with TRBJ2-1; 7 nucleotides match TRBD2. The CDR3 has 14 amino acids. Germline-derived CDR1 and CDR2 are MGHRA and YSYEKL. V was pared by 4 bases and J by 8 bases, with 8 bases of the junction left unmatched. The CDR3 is CASSPWGRGDEQFF. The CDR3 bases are TGCGCCAGCAGCCCCTGGGGGAGGGGCGATGAGCAGTTCTTC.

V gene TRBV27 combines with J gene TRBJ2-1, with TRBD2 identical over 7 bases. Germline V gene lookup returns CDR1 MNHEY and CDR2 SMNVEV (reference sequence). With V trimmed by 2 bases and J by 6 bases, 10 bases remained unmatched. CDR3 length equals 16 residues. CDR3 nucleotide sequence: TGTGCCAGCAGTTTAAGGCTAGCGGAGCTACTCAATGAGCAGTTCTTC. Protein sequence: CASSLRLAELLNEQFF.

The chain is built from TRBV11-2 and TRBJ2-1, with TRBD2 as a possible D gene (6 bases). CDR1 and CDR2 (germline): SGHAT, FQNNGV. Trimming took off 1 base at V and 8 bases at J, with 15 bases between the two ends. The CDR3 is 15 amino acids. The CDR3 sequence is CASSLVIGTLDEQFF. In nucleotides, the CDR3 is TGTGCCAGCAGCTTAGTGATAGGGACTCTCGATGAGCAGTTCTTC.

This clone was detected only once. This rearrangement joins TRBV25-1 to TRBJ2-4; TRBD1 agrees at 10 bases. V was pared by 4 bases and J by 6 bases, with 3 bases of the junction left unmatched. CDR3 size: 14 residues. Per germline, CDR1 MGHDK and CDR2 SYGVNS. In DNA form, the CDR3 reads TGTGCCAGCAGTGGGGGACAGGGGTTAAACATTCAGTACTTC. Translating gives CASSGGQGLNIQYF.

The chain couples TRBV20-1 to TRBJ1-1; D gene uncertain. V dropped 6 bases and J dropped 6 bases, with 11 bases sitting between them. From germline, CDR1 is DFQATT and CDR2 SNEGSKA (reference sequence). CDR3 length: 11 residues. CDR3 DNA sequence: TGCAGTGCGAGGGAGATGCCTGAAGCTTTCTTT. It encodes CSAREMPEAFF.

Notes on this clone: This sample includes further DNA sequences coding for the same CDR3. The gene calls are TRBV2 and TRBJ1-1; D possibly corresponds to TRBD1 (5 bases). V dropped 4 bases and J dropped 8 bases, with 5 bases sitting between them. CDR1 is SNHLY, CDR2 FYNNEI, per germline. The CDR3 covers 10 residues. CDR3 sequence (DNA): TGTGCCAGCAGTGGGACAGAAGCTTTCTTT. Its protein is CASSGTEAFF.

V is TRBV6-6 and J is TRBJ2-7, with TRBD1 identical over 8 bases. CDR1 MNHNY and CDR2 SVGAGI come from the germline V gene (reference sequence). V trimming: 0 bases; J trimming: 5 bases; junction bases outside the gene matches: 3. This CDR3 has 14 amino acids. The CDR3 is CASSYSGTGDEQYF. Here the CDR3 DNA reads TGTGCCAGCAGTTACTCCGGGACAGGCGACGAGCAGTACTTC.

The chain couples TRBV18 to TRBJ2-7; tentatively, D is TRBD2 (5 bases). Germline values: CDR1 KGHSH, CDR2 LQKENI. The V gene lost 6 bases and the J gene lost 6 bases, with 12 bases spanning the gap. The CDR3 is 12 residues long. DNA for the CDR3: TGTGCCAGCTCCCGAGGAGGAGCCGAGCAGTACTTC. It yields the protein CASSRGGAEQYF.

Written as DNA, the CDR3 is TGTGCCTGGAGTGGGGGACAGGGCATTGGAAACACCATATATTTT. Protein: CAWSGGQGIGNTIYF. The chain combines TRBV30 with TRBJ1-3; 9 bases match TRBD1. The CDR3 loop spans 15 amino acids. J lost 3 bases, V lost 1 base, and 4 bases had no gene match. The germline gives CDR1 GTSNPN, CDR2 SVGIG (reference sequence).

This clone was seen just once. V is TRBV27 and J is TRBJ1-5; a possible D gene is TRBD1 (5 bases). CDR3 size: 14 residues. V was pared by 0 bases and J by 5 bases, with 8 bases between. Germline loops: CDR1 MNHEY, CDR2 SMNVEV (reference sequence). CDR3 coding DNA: TGTGCCAGCAGTTTATCCCGGACATATCAGCCCCAGCATTTT. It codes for CASSLSRTYQPQHF.

The CDR3 bases are TGTGCCAGCAGTTTGGGGAGCTTCACAGATACGCAGTATTTT. Its protein is CASSLGSFTDTQYF. The gene calls are TRBV27 and TRBJ2-3, with D tentatively TRBD2 (5 bases). Trimming stripped 3 bases from V and 2 bases from J, with 9 bases between. This CDR3 has 14 residues. Germline-derived CDR1 and CDR2 are MNHEY and SMNVEV (reference sequence).

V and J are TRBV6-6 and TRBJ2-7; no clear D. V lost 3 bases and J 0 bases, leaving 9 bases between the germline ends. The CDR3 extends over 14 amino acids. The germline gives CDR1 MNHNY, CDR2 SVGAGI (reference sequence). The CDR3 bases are TGTGCCAGCAGTTATTTTCCGAGCTCCTACGAGCAGTACTTC. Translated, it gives CASSYFPSSYEQYF.